The 27 T cell receptor beta chains presented below share a single source sample, sequenced in a study of blood T cell repertoires in COVID-19. Sequencing was performed with immunoSEQ multiplex PCR; in TCRdb, only in-frame clones are kept and a portion is missing. Seen here are 50,000 to 70,000 clones, about 81% observed once, and the top ten hold over 15%. The material sequenced was peripheral blood. The receptors originated from an older man with active COVID-19.

This chain connects TRBV5-4 to TRBJ2-2; D gene unclear. The CDR3 length is 15 residues. Trimming removed 0 bases from V and 2 bases from J, with 8 bases in between. Germline loops: CDR1 SGHNT, CDR2 YYREEE (reference sequence). The DNA for the CDR3 is TGTGCCAGCAGCTTGGGCCTAGAAAACACCGGGGAGCTGTTTTTT. Its protein product is CASSLGLENTGELFF.

The chain recombines TRBV19 with TRBJ1-2, with a tentative D call TRBD1 (6 bases). Per germline, CDR1 LNHDA and CDR2 SQIVND (reference sequence). Trimming shortened V by 2 bases and J by 1 base, and 8 bases separated the two germline ends. The CDR3 has 14 amino acids. CDR3 in amino acids: CASSITGSNYGYTF. DNA of the CDR3: TGTGCCAGTAGTATAACAGGGAGTAACTATGGCTACACCTTC.

The chain uses TRBV5-1 and TRBJ2-1; 8 bases map to TRBD2. V lost 4 bases to trimming and J lost 2 bases; unmatched junction nucleotides: 5. This CDR3 is built from 15 residues. Germline V gene sequence: CDR1 SGHRS, CDR2 YFSETQ. The CDR3: CASSVTSEPYNEQFF. As DNA, the CDR3 is TGCGCCAGCAGCGTGACTAGCGAGCCCTACAATGAGCAGTTCTTC. The entire variable domain, with the rest obtained from reference TRBV5-1 and TRBJ2-1, is as follows: KAGVTQTPRYLIKTRGQQVTLSCSPISGHRSVSWYQQTPGQGLQFLFEYFSETQRNKGNFPGRFSGRQFSNSRSEMNVSTLELGDSALYLCASSVTSEPYNEQFFGPGTRLTVL.

J is TRBJ2-3 and V is TRBV9; 7 bases match TRBD1. Germline assignment: CDR1 SGDLS and CDR2 YYNGEE. The CDR3 extends over 15 amino acids. Trimming at V came to 0 bases and at J to 2 bases, leaving 3 bases not matched to a gene. The DNA of the CDR3 is TGTGCCAGCAGCGTAGGCAGGGGGTACACAGATACGCAGTATTTT. Translated: CASSVGRGYTDTQYF.

The gene calls are TRBV6-6 and TRBJ1-1; a weak D match, TRBD1 (6 bases). Trimming pared 7 bases from V and 1 base from J, leaving 10 bases between. Germline V gene sequence: CDR1 MNHNY, CDR2 SVGAGI (reference sequence). The length of the CDR3 is 13 residues. CDR3 DNA sequence: TGTGCCAGCAACCCGGGACAGAACACTGAAGCTTTCTTT. It encodes CASNPGQNTEAFF.

The chain uses TRBV5-6 and TRBJ2-2, with TRBD2 matching over 9 bases. The V gene's germline CDR1 is SGHDT and CDR2 YYEEEE. J gave up 6 bases and V 4 bases, and 10 bases lay outside the gene matches. The CDR3 runs 16 residues. The CDR3 DNA follows: TGTGCCAGCAGCCCTAATCCCGGGACTAGCCCCGGGGAGCTGTTTTTT. Translation: CASSPNPGTSPGELFF. The variable domain in full, with the rest retrieved from reference TRBV5-6 and TRBJ2-2, is DAGVTQSPTHLIKTRGQQVTLRCSPKSGHDTVSWYQQALGQGPQFIFQYYEEEERQRGNFPDRFSGHQFPNYSSELNVNALLLGDSALYLCASSPNPGTSPGELFFGEGSRLTVL.

The J gene is TRBJ1-1, the V gene TRBV30, with 7 bases fitting TRBD1. The CDR3 is made up of 14 amino acids. In germline, CDR1 is GTSNPN, CDR2 SVGIG (reference sequence). J lost 3 bases, V lost 4 bases, and 8 bases had no gene match. CDR3 protein: CAWNRDRVDTEAFF. CDR3 bases: TGTGCCTGGAACCGCGACAGGGTGGACACTGAAGCTTTCTTT.

The V gene is TRBV12-3 or TRBV12-4, the J gene TRBJ1-1; unclear D gene. CDR3 size: 12 residues. The germline V and J ends were trimmed by 5 bases and 1 base, with 5 bases remaining between them. The CDR3 bases are TGTGCCAGCAGTCACGGGAACACTGAAGCTTTCTTT. Translated: CASSHGNTEAFF.

The count of this clone is one. The rearrangement uses TRBV7-2 and TRBJ1-3; possible D gene TRBD1, 5 bases. Germline V CDR1 and CDR2: SGHTA, FQGNSA. The CDR3 is 16 residues long. V lost 2 bases to trimming and J lost 2 bases, with 13 bases between them. The CDR3 nucleotides are TGTGCCAGCAGCTTAACGGGGCGGGACCCTGGAAACACCATATATTTT. Amino acid sequence: CASSLTGRDPGNTIYF. The full variable domain, completed using reference TRBV7-2 and TRBJ1-3, is GAGVSQSPSNKVTEKGKDVELRCDPISGHTALYWYRQSLGQGLEFLIYFQGNSAPDKSGLPSDRFSAERTGGSVSTLTIQRTQQEDSAVYLCASSLTGRDPGNTIYFGEGSWLTVV.

This chain joins TRBV28 and TRBJ1-5; D may be TRBD1 (5 bases). Trimming removed 3 bases at V and 7 bases at J, with 16 bases between. The CDR3 is 15 amino acids. Germline CDR1 and CDR2: MDHEN and SYDVKM. Here the CDR3 DNA reads TGTGCCAGCAGTTTGATTGCGCAGGGCGAACAGCCCCAGCATTTT. Translating it yields CASSLIAQGEQPQHF.

Here the CDR3 reads CSVEEGGMKAFF. CDR3 DNA sequence: TGCAGCGTTGAAGAGGGGGGAATGAAAGCTTTCTTT. V is TRBV29-1 and J is TRBJ1-1, with D possibly matching TRBD1 (5 bases). Germline lookup yields CDR1 SQVTM and CDR2 ANQGSEA. This CDR3 region has 12 residues. The germline V and J ends were trimmed by 0 bases and 9 bases, with 11 bases remaining between them.

This sequence joins TRBV18 and TRBJ2-3; TRBD2 matches 7 bases. This CDR3 region has 16 residues. CDR1 KGHSH and CDR2 LQKENI come from the germline V gene. V trimming: 3 bases; J trimming: 2 bases; junction bases outside the gene matches: 8. The CDR3 sequence: CASSPSQREYTDTQYF. The CDR3 nucleotides are TGTGCCAGCTCACCCAGCCAGCGGGAATACACAGATACGCAGTATTTT.

The genes are TRBV5-4 and TRBJ2-5; 16 bases agree with TRBD2. V was pared by 4 bases and J by 2 bases, with 5 bases of the junction left unmatched. The CDR3 runs to 17 residues. Germline-derived CDR1 and CDR2 are SGHNT and YYREEE (reference sequence). As DNA, the CDR3 is TGTGCCAGCAGCGCGGGACTAGCGGGAGGGGGGCAAGAGACCCAGTACTTC. Its translation: CASSAGLAGGGQETQYF. Filled out from reference TRBV5-4 and TRBJ2-5, the complete variable domain reads ETGVTQSPTHLIKTRGQQVTLRCSSQSGHNTVSWYQQALGQGPQFIFQYYREEENGRGNFPPRFSGLQFPNYSSELNVNALELDDSALYLCASSAGLAGGGQETQYFGPGTRLLVL.

This clone has only one observation. The V and J genes are TRBV21-1 and TRBJ2-2; the table's D gene call, TRBD2, was not cross checked with the DNA. TRBV21-1 is deemed a pseudogene. The length of the CDR3 is 22 residues. The CDR3 loop is CASSKARLGSTPGVSNTGELFF. CDR3 in DNA: TGTGCCAGCAGCAAAGCGCGACTCGGGAGTACGCCGGGGGTATCGAACACCGGGGAGCTGTTTTTT.

The V gene is TRBV29-1, the J gene TRBJ2-1; D gene unclear. The germline gives CDR1 SQVTM, CDR2 ANQGSEA. V dropped 4 bases and J dropped 7 bases, with 5 bases sitting between them. The CDR3 length is 10 residues. The CDR3 protein is CSVVHNEQFF. The DNA of the CDR3 is TGCAGCGTTGTACATAATGAGCAGTTCTTC.

This chain joins TRBV7-2 and TRBJ2-7; 8 nucleotides align to TRBD1. There are 17 residues in the CDR3. Germline loops: CDR1 SGHTA, CDR2 FQGNSA. The ends lost 0 bases at V and 5 bases at J; junction bases unmatched: 12. DNA for the CDR3: TGTGCCAGCAGCTTAGCGGGGCAGGGGGCGATTGTTAACGAGCAGTACTTC. Translation: CASSLAGQGAIVNEQYF.

The chain couples TRBV28 to TRBJ1-4, with unresolved D. The CDR3 has 12 residues. Trimming cost V 6 bases and J 8 bases, with 10 bases left between them. Germline lookup yields CDR1 MDHEN and CDR2 SYDVKM. The CDR3 region is CASSSGKEKLFF. The CDR3 DNA is TGTGCCAGCAGCTCCGGGAAAGAAAAACTGTTTTTT.

This clone was detected only once. This chain links TRBV10-3 with TRBJ2-5, with 8 bases that match TRBD1. CDR1 and CDR2 from the germline V gene are ENHRY and SYGVKD. The CDR3 is 12 amino acids. The ends lost 4 bases at V and 5 bases at J; junction bases unmatched: 0. This CDR3 reads CAISAGGETQYF. The CDR3 DNA sequence: TGTGCCATCAGTGCAGGGGGCGAGACCCAGTACTTC.

V usage is TRBV4-3 and J usage is TRBJ2-2; 8 positions match TRBD2. From germline, CDR1 is LGHNA and CDR2 YSLEER. CDR3 size: 17 residues. After removal of 2 bases from V and 6 bases from J, the junction contained 11 bases not matched to a gene. CDR3 nucleotides: TGCGCCAGCAGCCAAACCATACCGGGACTAGGGGCCGGGGAGCTGTTTTTT. It translates to CASSQTIPGLGAGELFF.

The CDR3 DNA follows: TGTGCCAGCAGCCCCGCTCCGGGGGGAAACACTGAAGCTTTCTTT. Encoded protein: CASSPAPGGNTEAFF. The J gene is TRBJ1-1, the V gene TRBV6-2 or TRBV6-3, with a weak D call TRBD1 (5 bases). Germline assignment: CDR1 MNHEY and CDR2 SVGEGT. This CDR3 has 15 amino acids. The ends were cut back, 6 bases at V and 2 bases at J, with 16 bases in the middle.

This clone was seen a few times. This chain uses TRBV2 with TRBJ2-7, with 12 bases aligning to TRBD2. Germline lookup yields CDR1 SNHLY and CDR2 FYNNEI. This CDR3 is built from 15 residues. Trimming cost V 3 bases and J 6 bases; bases outside gene matches: 6. For the CDR3, the DNA is TGTGCCAGCAGTGATCAGCTAGCGGGAGGGCTCGAGCAGTACTTC. Translated: CASSDQLAGGLEQYF.

The chain couples TRBV7-8 to TRBJ1-2; D is uncertain. There are 15 residues in the CDR3. V was shortened by 0 bases and J by 4 bases, with 12 bases between the two germline ends. Germline CDR1 SGHVS, CDR2 FQNEAQ. The CDR3 loop is CASSLAPGLTYGYTF. The CDR3 nucleotides are TGTGCCAGCAGCTTAGCGCCTGGGCTGACCTATGGCTACACCTTC.

The chain combines TRBV7-2 with TRBJ2-7; 8 bases are shared with TRBD1. The germline V gene encodes CDR1 SGHTA and CDR2 FQGNSA. This CDR3 is built from 13 residues. J lost 6 bases, V lost 5 bases, and 6 bases had no gene match. Here the CDR3 reads CASSQGQVREQYF. CDR3 coding DNA: TGTGCCAGCAGCCAGGGACAGGTGCGCGAGCAGTACTTC.

The chain joins TRBV5-1 to TRBJ2-1; 9 positions agree with TRBD2. The germline V gene has CDR1 SGHRS and CDR2 YFSETQ. The CDR3 sequence is 15 residues long. J was trimmed by 9 bases and V by 0 bases; bases with no gene match: 7. The CDR3 sequence: CASSLVASGKGEQFF. DNA of the CDR3: TGCGCCAGCAGCTTGGTGGCTAGCGGGAAAGGTGAGCAGTTCTTC.

This chain links TRBV18 with TRBJ1-2; D uncertain. CDR1 and CDR2 from the germline V gene are KGHSH and LQKENI. V was pared by 3 bases and J by 7 bases, with 15 bases between. The CDR3 spans 14 residues. Here the CDR3 DNA reads TGTGCCAGCTCACCGCTCCGGGATGAGGGTGGCTACACCTTC. It encodes CASSPLRDEGGYTF.

V and J are TRBV30 and TRBJ2-2, with D unclear. V shed 2 bases and J shed 2 bases, with 3 bases lying between them. The CDR3 contains 12 residues. CDR1 GTSNPN and CDR2 SVGIG come from the germline V gene (reference sequence). The CDR3 coding sequence is TGTGCCTGGAGTCAAAACACCGGGGAGCTGTTTTTT. Translated, it gives CAWSQNTGELFF.

The chain is built from TRBV14 and TRBJ1-1; 8 bases map to TRBD1. V gave up 4 bases and J gave up 3 bases; unmatched junction bases: 7. Germline V gene data show CDR1 as SGHDN and CDR2 as FVKESK. The CDR3 is 15 amino acids. This chain's CDR3 is CASSPRQGWDTEAFF. The CDR3 coding sequence is TGTGCCAGCAGCCCCCGACAGGGGTGGGACACTGAAGCTTTCTTT.